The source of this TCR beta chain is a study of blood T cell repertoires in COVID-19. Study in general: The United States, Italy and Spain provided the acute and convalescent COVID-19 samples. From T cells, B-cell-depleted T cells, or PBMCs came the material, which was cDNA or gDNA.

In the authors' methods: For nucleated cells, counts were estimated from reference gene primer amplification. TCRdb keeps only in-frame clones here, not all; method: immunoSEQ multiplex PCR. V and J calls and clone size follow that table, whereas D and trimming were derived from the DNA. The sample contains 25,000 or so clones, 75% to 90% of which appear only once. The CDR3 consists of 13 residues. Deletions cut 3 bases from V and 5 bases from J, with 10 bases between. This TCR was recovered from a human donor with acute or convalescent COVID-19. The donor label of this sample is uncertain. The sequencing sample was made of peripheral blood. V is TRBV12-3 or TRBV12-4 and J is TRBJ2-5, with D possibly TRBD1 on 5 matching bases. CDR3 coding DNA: TGTGCCAGCAGTTTCAGGGCCGGGGAGACCCAGTACTTC. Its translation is CASSFRAGETQYF.